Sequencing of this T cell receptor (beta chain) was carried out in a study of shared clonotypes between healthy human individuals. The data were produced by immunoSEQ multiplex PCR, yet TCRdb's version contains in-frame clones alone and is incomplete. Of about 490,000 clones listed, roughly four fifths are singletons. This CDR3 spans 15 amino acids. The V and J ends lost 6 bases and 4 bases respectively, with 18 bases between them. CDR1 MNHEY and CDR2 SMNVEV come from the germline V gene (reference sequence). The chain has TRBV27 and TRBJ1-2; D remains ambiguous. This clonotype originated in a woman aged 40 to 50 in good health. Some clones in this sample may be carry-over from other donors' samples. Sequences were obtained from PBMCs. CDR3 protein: CASSPYRAESYGYTF. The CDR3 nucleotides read TGTGCCAGCAGCCCATACCGGGCCGAAAGCTATGGCTACACCTTC.